The present T cell receptor (beta chain) was sequenced within a study of blood T cell repertoires in COVID-19. Overall study: Samples of COVID-19 (acute and convalescent) were obtained from the United States, Italy and Spain. PBMCs, B-cell-depleted T cells, or T cells provided the cDNA or gDNA that made up the material.

In germline, CDR1 is MGHRA, CDR2 YSYEKL. Trimming shortened V by 1 base and J by 5 bases, and 6 bases separated the two germline ends. The CDR3 runs 13 residues. Study processing details: Amplification of reference gene primers was used by the study to estimate nucleated cell counts. TCRdb's copy holds only in-frame clones and misses some; the assay was immunoSEQ multiplex PCR. V and J calls and clone size are those listed in that table; D and trimming were worked out from the DNA. The data show 200,000 to 250,000 clones, 80% seen once. Sequencing was carried out using peripheral blood. The chain couples TRBV4-1 to TRBJ2-4; D remains ambiguous. This TCR was recovered from a woman aged 70 to 79 with acute or convalescent COVID-19. CDR3 nucleotides: TGCGCCAGCAGCCAAGGTCCAGAAAACATTCAGTACTTC. Protein sequence: CASSQGPENIQYF.